The 5 T cell receptor beta chains in this list originate from one sample, sequenced in a study of liver allograft versus peripheral blood T cells. Study information: Peripheral blood of the recipients supplied T cell receptor repertoires that were compared with those in transplanted livers.

TCRdb analysed the reads with MiXCR anew, one entry per CDR3 protein. The data contain approximately 10,000 distinct CDR3 sequences, 19% of them singletons. Receptor source: a human patient who had a liver transplant. Some T cells may originate from the graft donor.

This clonotype is categorized as medium-sized. The chain is built from TRBV6-1 and TRBJ2-7, with TRBD2 identical over 10 bases. Per germline, CDR1 MNHNS and CDR2 SASEGT. The CDR3 is 13 residues long. The ends lost 6 bases at V and 9 bases at J; junction bases unmatched: 8. The chain's CDR3 is CASRGLATTRQYF. CDR3 in DNA: TGTGCCAGCAGGGGACTAGCGACTACGAGGCAGTACTTC.

Of note for this clonotype: One base separates it from a far larger clone, so it is likely a read error. The CDR3 here is CASSQKVGSGGNEQYF. The DNA of the CDR3 is TGTGCCAGCAGCCAAAAGGTCGGATCAGGGGGCAATGAGCAGTACTTC. The chain carries TRBV27 and TRBJ2-5, with TRBD1 matching 8 bases. This CDR3 is 16 amino acids long. Germline loops: CDR1 MNHEY, CDR2 SMNVEV (reference sequence). The ends lost 6 bases at V and 11 bases at J; junction bases unmatched: 20.

The table lists this clonotype with a few counts. DNA of the CDR3: TGTGCCAGCAGTTCCTGGAGCTCCTATAATTCACCCCTCCACTTT. Its translation: CASSSWSSYNSPLHF. The chain links TRBV12-3 or TRBV12-4 to TRBJ1-6; no firm D call. The CDR3 length is 15 residues. Deletions cut 4 bases from V and 0 bases from J, with 7 bases between.

This chain joins TRBV5-5 and TRBJ1-2, with 10 bases identical to TRBD1. The CDR3 is 15 residues long. Germline assignment: CDR1 SGHKS and CDR2 YYEKEE (reference sequence). The trim removed 5 bases at V and 4 bases at J, leaving 8 bases unmatched. CDR3 sequence: CASRQGQGFGYGYTF. The CDR3 nucleotides read TGTGCCAGCAGACAGGGACAGGGGTTTGGCTATGGCTACACCTTC.

To note about this clonotype: A much larger clonotype is one base distant, so this may be a read error. The J gene is TRBJ2-7, the V gene TRBV29-1; 10 bases agree with TRBD2. There are 13 residues in the CDR3. V lost 7 bases and J lost 3; bases outside the gene matches: 6. The germline gives CDR1 SQVTM, CDR2 ANQGSEA. This CDR3 reads CSARLAGGYEQYF. CDR3 bases: TGCAGCGCGCGACTAGCGGGTGGCTACGAGCAGTACTTC.